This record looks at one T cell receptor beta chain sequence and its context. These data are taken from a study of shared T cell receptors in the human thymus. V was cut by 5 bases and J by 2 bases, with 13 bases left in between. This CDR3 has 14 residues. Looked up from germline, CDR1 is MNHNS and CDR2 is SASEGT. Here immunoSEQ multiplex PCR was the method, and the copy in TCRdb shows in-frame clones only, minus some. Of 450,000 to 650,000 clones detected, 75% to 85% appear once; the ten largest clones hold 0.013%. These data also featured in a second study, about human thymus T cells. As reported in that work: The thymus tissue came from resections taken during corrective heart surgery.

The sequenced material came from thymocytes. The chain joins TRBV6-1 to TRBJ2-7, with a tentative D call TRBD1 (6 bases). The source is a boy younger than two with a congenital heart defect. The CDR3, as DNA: TGTGCCAGCAGTAGGGACACGGAGGCCTACGAGCAGTACTTC. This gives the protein CASSRDTEAYEQYF.